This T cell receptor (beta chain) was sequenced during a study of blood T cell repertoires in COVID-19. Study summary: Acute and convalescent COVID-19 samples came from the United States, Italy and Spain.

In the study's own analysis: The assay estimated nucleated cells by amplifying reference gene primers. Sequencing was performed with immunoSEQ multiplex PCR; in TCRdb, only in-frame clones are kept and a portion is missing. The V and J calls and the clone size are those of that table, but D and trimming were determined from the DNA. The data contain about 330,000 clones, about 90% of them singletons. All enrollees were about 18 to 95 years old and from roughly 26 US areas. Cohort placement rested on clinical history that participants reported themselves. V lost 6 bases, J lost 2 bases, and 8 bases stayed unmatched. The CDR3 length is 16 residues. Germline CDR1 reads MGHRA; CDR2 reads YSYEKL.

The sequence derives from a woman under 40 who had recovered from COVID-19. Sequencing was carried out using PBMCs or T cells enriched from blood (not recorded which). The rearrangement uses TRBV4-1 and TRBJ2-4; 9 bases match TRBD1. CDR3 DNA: TGCGCCAGCAGTCCAACAGGGGGCGAGACCAAAAACATTCAGTACTTC. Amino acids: CASSPTGGETKNIQYF.